One and the same sample provided the 15 T cell receptor beta chains below, sequenced in a study of cytomegalovirus exposure and HLA in healthy donors. The table came from immunoSEQ multiplex PCR; TCRdb's copy has only in-frame clones and leaves some out. Altogether some 140,000 clones are present, 86% being singletons, with the ten largest covering 2.9%. Sequencing was performed on PBMCs. Receptor source: a man in his late teens or twenties in good health and CMV-seronegative.

The chain carries TRBV28 and TRBJ2-1; the match to TRBD1 covers 9 bases. This CDR3 has 16 residues. The V gene end was trimmed by 5 bases and the J gene end by 9 bases; junction bases not matched to a gene: 14. Germline V gene sequence: CDR1 MDHEN, CDR2 SYDVKM. CDR3 coding DNA: TGTGCCAGCAGTCTAGCCGGGACAGGGTCCGGTCTTGAGCAGTTCTTC. Translated: CASSLAGTGSGLEQFF.

The V and J genes are TRBV19 and TRBJ2-1, with D unclear. V was cut by 3 bases and J by 9 bases, with 9 bases left in between. Germline CDR1 and CDR2: LNHDA and SQIVND (reference sequence). The CDR3 runs 12 residues. CDR3 sequence (DNA): TGTGCCAGTAGTATCATTGCAGGTGAGCAGTTCTTC. Translating gives CASSIIAGEQFF.

The chain joins TRBV5-1 to TRBJ2-7; TRBD1 aligns across 11 bases. After removal of 2 bases from V and 7 bases from J, the junction contained 8 bases not matched to a gene. The CDR3 contains 15 residues. CDR1 is SGHRS and CDR2 is YFSETQ in the germline V gene. The CDR3, as DNA: TGCGCCAGCAGCTTACAGGGCGGGACAGGGGGAGAGCAGTACTTC. It yields the protein CASSLQGGTGGEQYF.

The chain employs TRBV5-1 and TRBJ1-1; D is unclear. Trimming took 4 bases from V and 1 from J, leaving 11 bases between them. From germline, CDR1 is SGHRS and CDR2 YFSETQ. The CDR3 length is 14 residues. The DNA for the CDR3 is TGCGCCAGCAGCCAGCGCCAAGGGAACACTGAAGCTTTCTTT. The encoded protein is CASSQRQGNTEAFF.

The chain recombines TRBV6-1 with TRBJ1-2, with D perhaps TRBD1 (6 bases). Looked up from germline, CDR1 is MNHNS and CDR2 is SASEGT. The V and J ends lost 6 bases and 5 bases respectively, with 19 bases between them. The CDR3 contains 15 residues. In DNA, the CDR3 is TGTGCCAGCAGCGAAAACTTGGACAGTTTTTATGGCTACACCTTC. Its protein is CASSENLDSFYGYTF.

The chain recombines TRBV18 with TRBJ2-7, with D possibly matching TRBD2 (7 bases). The CDR3 is 14 amino acids. Germline CDR1 and CDR2: KGHSH and LQKENI. The V gene lost 3 bases and the J gene lost 6 bases, with 15 bases spanning the gap. CDR3 sequence (DNA): TGTGCCAGCTCACCCGGAAGGGGGGGGTTCGAGCAGTACTTC. It translates to CASSPGRGGFEQYF.

The rearrangement uses TRBV30 and TRBJ1-2, with 7 bases matching TRBD1. Per germline, CDR1 GTSNPN and CDR2 SVGIG (reference sequence). V shed 4 bases and J 8 bases; nucleotides not matched to a gene: 13. CDR3 length equals 14 residues. CDR3 amino acids: CAWTKTGIGGGYTF. CDR3 bases: TGTGCCTGGACCAAGACAGGGATTGGAGGCGGCTACACCTTC.

The V call is TRBV7-2, the J call TRBJ2-5, with 7 bases lining up with TRBD2. Trimming took 5 bases from V and 2 from J; bases not matched to a gene: 8. Germline loops: CDR1 SGHTA, CDR2 FQGNSA. There are 15 residues in the CDR3. Here the CDR3 DNA reads TGTGCCAGCAGCCCCTCGGGACTAACGCAAGAGACCCAGTACTTC. It translates to CASSPSGLTQETQYF.

This clone was observed once. V usage is TRBV7-2 and J usage is TRBJ2-3, with a possible D match to TRBD1 (6 bases). V was cut by 6 bases and J by 2 bases, with 12 bases left in between. This CDR3 has 14 amino acids. CDR1 is SGHTA, CDR2 FQGNSA, per germline. In nucleotides, the CDR3 is TGTGCCAGCAGATACGACAGGTTCACAGATACGCAGTATTTT. Its protein is CASRYDRFTDTQYF.

J is TRBJ1-2 and V is TRBV5-5; 7 positions match TRBD1. Germline trimming cut 4 bases from V and 0 bases from J; bases unmatched to any gene: 6. The CDR3 contains 15 residues. CDR1 is SGHKS, CDR2 YYEKEE, per germline (reference sequence). CDR3 bases: TGTGCCAGCAGCGTAACAGGGGATTCTAACTATGGCTACACCTTC. Translated, it gives CASSVTGDSNYGYTF.

This clone was observed once. The chain uses TRBV23-1 and TRBJ2-6, with a tentative D call TRBD1 (5 bases). TRBV23-1 is recorded as an ORF, its role being uncertain. V was clipped by 7 bases and J by 2 bases, with 12 bases between them. The length of the CDR3 is 15 residues. The CDR3 protein is CASNLGQTGANVLTF. CDR3 in DNA: TGCGCCAGCAATTTGGGGCAGACTGGGGCCAACGTCCTGACTTTC.

This clone was seen just once. The rearrangement links TRBV5-1 to TRBJ2-5; 9 nucleotides line up with TRBD1. CDR3 length equals 14 residues. Unmatched junction bases numbered 9, after V lost 6 bases and J lost 6 bases. Germline V gene lookup returns CDR1 SGHRS and CDR2 YFSETQ. The CDR3 nucleotides are TGCGCCAGCACCCCGGGACAGGGAGTAAAGACCCAGTACTTC. It encodes CASTPGQGVKTQYF.

As DNA, the CDR3 is TGTGCCAGCAGCTTAGGGACAGGACCTTACGAGCAGTACTTC. It yields the protein CASSLGTGPYEQYF. This rearrangement joins TRBV7-9 to TRBJ2-7; 7 nucleotides match TRBD1. J lost 4 bases, V lost 1 base, and 4 bases had no gene match. Germline V gene lookup returns CDR1 SEHNR and CDR2 FQNEAQ (reference sequence). This CDR3 region has 14 residues.

V is TRBV13 and J is TRBJ2-7, with a possible D match to TRBD1 (6 bases). This CDR3 is 11 amino acids long. CDR1 PRHDT and CDR2 FYEKMQ come from the germline V gene (reference sequence). The germline V and J ends were trimmed by 8 bases and 2 bases, with 7 bases remaining between them. The CDR3 DNA reads TGTGCCAGCGGGACAACCTACGAGCAGTACTTC. This translates into CASGTTYEQYF. Full variable domain (missing parts from reference TRBV13 and TRBJ2-7): AAGVIQSPRHLIKEKRETATLKCYPIPRHDTVYWYQQGPGQDPQFLISFYEKMQSDKGSIPDRFSAQQFSDYHSELNMSSLELGDSALYFCASGTTYEQYFGPGTRLTVT.

The CDR3 DNA is TGTGCCAGCAGCTTCAGGGACTTTAAGGGCGAGCAGTACTTC. This translates into CASSFRDFKGEQYF. The genes are TRBV7-9 and TRBJ2-7; weak D call: TRBD2 (6 bases). The CDR3 runs to 14 residues. Germline-derived CDR1 and CDR2 are SEHNR and FQNEAQ (reference sequence). V was shortened by 3 bases and J by 6 bases, with 15 bases between the two germline ends.